This T cell receptor beta chain was observed in a study of control samples from healthy donors and cancer patients. Sequencing was performed with immunoSEQ multiplex PCR; in TCRdb, only in-frame clones are kept and a portion is missing. The sample lists about 160,000 clones; 96% were seen once. The ends were cut back, 5 bases at V and 0 bases at J, with 5 bases in the middle. Germline V gene data show CDR1 as MDHEN and CDR2 as SYDVKM. CDR3 size: 13 residues. V and J are TRBV28 and TRBJ1-5, with unresolved D. Sequencing was carried out using blood. The clonotype originates from a woman under 40 in good health. The chain's CDR3 is CASSRYSNQPQHF. The CDR3, as DNA: TGTGCCAGCAGTCGTTATAGCAATCAGCCCCAGCATTTT.